One and the same sample provided the 30 T cell receptor beta chains below, sequenced in a study of T cell repertoires in cytomegalovirus infection. These TCRs are of unknown antigen specificity. TCRdb processed the reads anew with MiXCR; each CDR3 protein has one entry. The sample lists fewer than 1,000,000 distinct CDR3 sequences; roughly 30% were seen once. This specimen consisted of cultured CD8+ T cells from PBMCs, obtained from culture after CMV antigen stimulation. All receptors come from a human donor in good health (CMV status not recorded). Some clones in this sample may be carry-over from other donors' samples.

CDR3 region: CASSGVVGGDYGYTF. The CDR3, as DNA: TGTGCCAGCAGCGGCGTTGTGGGAGGGGACTATGGCTACACCTTC. The chain combines TRBV12-3 or TRBV12-4 with TRBJ1-2, with D possibly matching TRBD1 (5 bases). The CDR3 is 15 residues long. V was clipped by 6 bases and J by 3 bases, with 17 bases between them.

This clonotype was observed once. One base away lies a much larger clone, so this may be a sequencing read error. The genes are TRBV4-2 and TRBJ2-3; TRBD2 is a possible D gene (6 bases). Germline-derived CDR1 and CDR2 are LGHNA and YNFKEQ. This CDR3 is 15 amino acids long. The CDR3 sequence is CASSQVWSGSDMQYF. The DNA of the CDR3 is TGTGCCAGCAGCCAAGTTTGGAGCGGGTCAGATATGCAGTATTTT.

The V and J genes are TRBV4-1 and TRBJ2-2; 9 nucleotides align to TRBD2. CDR3 length: 20 residues. V dropped 1 base and J dropped 2; count of bases not matched to a gene: 14. Germline CDR1 MGHRA, CDR2 YSYEKL. The CDR3 region has the DNA TGCGCCAGCAGCCAAGGGGCCCCCCGGACTAGCGAGTATAACACCGGGGAGCTGTTTTTT. Translating gives CASSQGAPRTSEYNTGELFF.

CDR3 sequence (DNA): TGTGCCAGCAGCTTCGTGACAGGGTCCTACGAGCAGTACTTC. It is translated as CASSFVTGSYEQYF. This sequence joins TRBV5-6 and TRBJ2-7; 7 bases are a match to TRBD1. The CDR3 is 14 amino acids. The germline V gene has CDR1 SGHDT and CDR2 YYEEEE. Losses at the gene ends were 2 bases for V and 1 base for J; bases not matched to a gene: 3.

This chain links TRBV11-3 with TRBJ1-1; possible D gene TRBD1, 6 bases. The CDR3 loop spans 13 amino acids. With 4 bases removed from V and 3 bases from J, the gap between germline ends came to 9 bases. The germline V gene encodes CDR1 SGHNT and CDR2 YENEEA. CDR3 nucleotides: TGTGCCAGCAGCTCGGGGGCGTACACTGAAGCTTTCTTT. It specifies CASSSGAYTEAFF.

This sequence joins TRBV7-6 and TRBJ2-2, with 7 bases identical to TRBD1. Per germline, CDR1 SGHVS and CDR2 FNYEAQ. CDR3 length: 15 amino acids. V was clipped by 5 bases and J by 6 bases; unmatched bases: 9. The CDR3: CASSLGQPTAGELFF. As DNA, the CDR3 is TGTGCCAGCAGCCTGGGACAGCCTACCGCCGGGGAGCTGTTTTTT.

V is TRBV29-1 and J is TRBJ1-2, with 11 nucleotides matching TRBD1. Germline V gene sequence: CDR1 SQVTM, CDR2 ANQGSEA. V dropped 3 bases and J dropped 5; count of bases not matched to a gene: 2. This CDR3 is 13 amino acids long. This CDR3 is CSVEGQGVYGYTF. CDR3 coding DNA: TGCAGCGTTGAGGGACAGGGGGTTTATGGCTACACCTTC. The variable domain in full, completed from reference TRBV29-1 and TRBJ1-2, reads SAVISQKPSRDICQRGTSLTIQCQVDSQVTMMFWYRQQPGQSLTLIATANQGSEATYESGFVIDKFPISRPNLTFSTLTVSNMSPEDSSIYLCSVEGQGVYGYTFGSGTRLTVV.

The chain combines TRBV28 with TRBJ1-2; 7 bases line up with TRBD1. V was pared by 4 bases and J by 3 bases, with 5 bases of the junction left unmatched. This CDR3 has 14 amino acids. CDR1 is MDHEN, CDR2 SYDVKM, per germline. CDR3 sequence reads: CASSSPTGDYGYTF. CDR3 bases: TGTGCCAGCAGTTCCCCAACAGGGGACTATGGCTACACCTTC.

This clonotype was detected only a few times. This chain's CDR3 is CASSGTGLRTGELFF. CDR3 bases: TGTGCCAGTAGTGGGACAGGCCTTAGAACCGGGGAGCTGTTTTTT. This sequence joins TRBV19 and TRBJ2-2; TRBD1 matches 8 bases. Trimming at V came to 5 bases and at J to 5 bases, leaving 7 bases not matched to a gene. This CDR3 has 15 amino acids. Germline V gene sequence: CDR1 LNHDA, CDR2 SQIVND (reference sequence).

The V call is TRBV15, the J call TRBJ1-5; D call uncertain. In germline, CDR1 is LNHNV, CDR2 YYDKDF (reference sequence). Deletions cut 5 bases from V and 4 bases from J, with 6 bases between. The CDR3 runs to 12 residues. This CDR3 reads CATSHENQPQHF. The CDR3 bases are TGTGCCACCAGCCACGAAAATCAGCCCCAGCATTTT.

This clonotype was seen a few times. V is TRBV6-2 or TRBV6-3 and J is TRBJ1-5; D is unresolved. V was clipped by 3 bases and J by 4 bases, with 10 bases between them. The CDR3 spans 14 residues. Germline V CDR1 and CDR2: MNHEY, SVGEGT. CDR3 amino acids: CASSYVPINQPQHF. CDR3 in DNA: TGTGCCAGCAGTTATGTGCCTATTAATCAGCCCCAGCATTTT.

The chain recombines TRBV5-1 with TRBJ2-7; D unclear. Between the trimmed V and J ends, which lost 8 bases and 9 bases, there was a span of 12 bases. Germline lookup yields CDR1 SGHRS and CDR2 YFSETQ. CDR3 size: 10 residues. As DNA, the CDR3 is TGCGCCAGAATCCCCGCGAGGCAGTACGTC. It encodes CARIPARQYV.

This clonotype turned up a few times. This chain links TRBV7-6 with TRBJ2-7; a weak D match, TRBD2 (6 bases). The CDR3 spans 15 residues. The germline V gene has CDR1 SGHVS and CDR2 FNYEAQ. Trimming cost V 5 bases and J 3 bases, with 17 bases left between them. CDR3 loop: CASSREIDPYYEQYF. CDR3 DNA: TGTGCCAGCAGCCGGGAGATAGATCCTTACTACGAGCAGTACTTC.

The chain employs TRBV9 and TRBJ1-1; no reliable D call. The CDR3 is made up of 16 amino acids. Deletions cut 0 bases from V and 5 bases from J, with 17 bases between. Germline V gives CDR1 SGDLS, CDR2 YYNGEE. CDR3 region: CASSVAIDLSRTEAFF. The CDR3 coding sequence is TGTGCCAGCAGCGTAGCAATAGACCTTAGTCGGACTGAAGCTTTCTTT.

This clonotype was counted at least ten times. V gene TRBV6-1 combines with J gene TRBJ1-6; D is perhaps TRBD1 (6 bases). Germline V gene lookup returns CDR1 MNHNS and CDR2 SASEGT. V dropped 7 bases and J dropped 0 bases, with 10 bases sitting between them. This CDR3 is built from 15 residues. The CDR3, as DNA: TGTGCCAGCACTACAGGGAGCTCCTATAATTCACCCCTCCACTTT. The encoded protein is CASTTGSSYNSPLHF.

This clonotype was seen repeatedly, ten times or more. The chain has TRBV7-9 and TRBJ2-1; tentative D call: TRBD2 (5 bases). Germline V CDR1 and CDR2: SEHNR, FQNEAQ (reference sequence). V was trimmed by 6 bases and J by 1 base, leaving 22 bases between them. The CDR3 is 18 amino acids. CDR3 protein: CASSPKDGGLVSYNEQFF. The CDR3 DNA reads as TGTGCCAGCAGTCCCAAGGACGGAGGCCTAGTTTCCTACAATGAGCAGTTCTTC.

The chain joins TRBV20-1 to TRBJ2-1; 10 positions match TRBD2. The CDR3 is made up of 16 amino acids. Germline V CDR1 and CDR2: DFQATT, SNEGSKA (reference sequence). V was clipped by 4 bases and J by 1 base; unmatched bases: 7. Here the CDR3 DNA reads TGCAGTGCTATGACTAGCGGGCTTGGATCCTACAATGAGCAGTTCTTC. It yields the protein CSAMTSGLGSYNEQFF.

The table lists this clonotype with many counts. V and J are TRBV7-8 and TRBJ1-1; the D is unclear. Germline assignment: CDR1 SGHVS and CDR2 FQNEAQ. V lost 1 base to trimming and J lost 0 bases, with 9 bases between them. The CDR3 has 15 amino acids. DNA for the CDR3: TGTGCCAGCAGCTTAGGGAGTTACATGAACACTGAAGCTTTCTTT. This gives the protein CASSLGSYMNTEAFF.

This clonotype turned up a few times. The chain recombines TRBV27 with TRBJ2-3; weak D call: TRBD2 (7 bases). Germline V CDR1 and CDR2: MNHEY, SMNVEV (reference sequence). The CDR3 covers 17 residues. Trimming stripped 2 bases from V and 2 bases from J, with 17 bases between. CDR3 in DNA: TGTGCCAGCAGTTTAGGTGGAAGGGGGGGGGCCACAGATACGCAGTATTTT. This translates into CASSLGGRGGATDTQYF.

This clonotype was seen ten or more times. The rearrangement links TRBV12-3 or TRBV12-4 to TRBJ1-6, with D unclear. The CDR3 is 16 amino acids. V shed 3 bases and J shed 5 bases, with 14 bases lying between them. The CDR3 nucleotides are TGTGCCAGCAGTTTCCTCCTGGCTCGGGATAATTCACCCCTCCACTTT. Its protein product is CASSFLLARDNSPLHF.

Here the CDR3 DNA reads TGTGCCAGCAGTGAAAGGACAGGGGGCGGCTACACCTTC. As protein: CASSERTGGGYTF. This chain uses TRBV12-3 or TRBV12-4 with TRBJ1-2; 11 bases line up with TRBD1. J gave up 8 bases and V 5 bases, and 4 bases lay outside the gene matches. The CDR3 extends over 13 amino acids.

This clonotype has only a few counts. CDR3 region: CASGSGAYEQYV. In DNA form, the CDR3 reads TGTGCCAGCGGTAGCGGGGCCTACGAGCAGTACGTC. The chain is built from TRBV6-2 or TRBV6-3 and TRBJ2-7; TRBD2 matches at 8 bases. CDR1 and CDR2 from the germline V gene are MNHEY and SVGEGT. There are 12 residues in the CDR3. V trimming: 8 bases; J trimming: 2 bases; junction bases outside the gene matches: 2.

V gene TRBV20-1 combines with J gene TRBJ2-5; TRBD2 matches 13 bases. The V segment lost 2 bases and the J segment 4 bases; nucleotides outside the gene matches: 4. Germline-derived CDR1 and CDR2 are DFQATT and SNEGSKA (reference sequence). This CDR3 region has 15 residues. CDR3 bases: TGCAGTGCTAGACTGACTAGCGGGAGGAGAGAGACCCAGTACTTC. It codes for CSARLTSGRRETQYF.

The chain combines TRBV3-1 with TRBJ2-5; 15 bases match TRBD2. The germline gives CDR1 LGHDT, CDR2 YNNKEL (reference sequence). With 4 bases clipped from V and 4 bases from J, the junction kept 10 bases outside the gene matches. The CDR3 spans 18 residues. In DNA form, the CDR3 reads TGTGCCAGCAGCCCCCGGACTAGCGGGGGGGCCTGGTCAGAGACCCAGTACTTC. This codes for CASSPRTSGGAWSETQYF.

V and J are TRBV5-1 and TRBJ1-2; 8 nucleotides agree with TRBD1. J was trimmed by 2 bases and V by 4 bases; bases with no gene match: 7. The CDR3 spans 15 residues. The germline V gene encodes CDR1 SGHRS and CDR2 YFSETQ. The CDR3: CASSTWTGTNYGYTF. The CDR3 DNA reads as TGCGCCAGCAGCACTTGGACAGGGACGAACTATGGCTACACCTTC.

The chain couples TRBV20-1 to TRBJ1-6, with 10 bases lining up with TRBD1. Germline assignment: CDR1 DFQATT and CDR2 SNEGSKA (reference sequence). This CDR3 is built from 18 residues. Trimming took 3 bases from V and 0 from J; bases not matched to a gene: 8. The CDR3 here is CSARSRDRGSSYNSPLHF. The CDR3 DNA reads TGCAGTGCTAGGTCCCGGGACAGGGGTAGCTCCTATAATTCACCCCTCCACTTT.

Remarks on this clonotype: Because it lacks the conserved phenylalanine or tryptophan at the end, this CDR3 is likely a read error. The chain carries TRBV7-3 and TRBJ2-6; 8 positions agree with TRBD1. Trimming cost V 8 bases and J 1 base; bases outside gene matches: 16. The length of the CDR3 is 19 residues. Per germline, CDR1 SGHTA and CDR2 FQGTGA. The CDR3 bases are TGTGCCAGCTGGGTGGTCCACAGGGGGGCAGGATCTGGGGCCAACGTCCTGACTTCC. Translating gives CASWVVHRGAGSGANVLTS.

Concerning this clonotype: A read error may account for a junction end that differs from germline. This chain links TRBV7-6 with TRBJ2-3; D ambiguous. The CDR3 runs 15 residues. Germline lookup yields CDR1 SGHVS and CDR2 FNYEAQ. The CDR3 spells CASSLSWSSTDTQYF. The CDR3 bases are TGTGCTAGCAGCTTATCCTGGTCTAGCACAGATACGCAGTATTTT.

As regards this clonotype: One base away lies a much larger clone, so this may be a sequencing read error. The CDR3 reads CASCTREAVNSPLHF. As DNA, the CDR3 is TGTGCCAGCTGCACCCGGGAGGCCGTAAATTCACCCCTCCACTTT. The chain couples TRBV7-6 to TRBJ1-6; no definite D call. Trimming left V 8 bases short and J 7 bases short, with 18 bases between. The CDR3 extends over 15 amino acids. Germline loops: CDR1 SGHVS, CDR2 FNYEAQ.

The chain carries TRBV12-3 or TRBV12-4 and TRBJ2-1; no definite D call. The CDR3 runs to 18 residues. The V and J ends lost 6 bases and 6 bases respectively, with 27 bases between them. The CDR3 nucleotides are TGTGCCAGCAGGCCCGACACGGCCCGAGGTCCACTTTTCAATGAGCAGTTCTTC. Translated, it gives CASRPDTARGPLFNEQFF.